What follows are 27 T cell receptor beta chains derived from one specimen sequenced in a study of T cell responses to AZD1222 COVID-19 vaccine (dated by TCRdb to the early 2020s). Libraries came from the immunoSEQ multiplex PCR assay. The source is immuneACCESS, and TCRdb retained only in-frame sequences with V and J called. Part of the clones is not carried over; for the studies checked, unresolved V genes explain less than half of this, and the remainder is unexplained. In this sample the table shows some 90,000 clones, around 90% of which occur a single time. In total, the top ten clones hold 2.4% of the sample. This specimen's time point label, per the study, means: baseline before first vaccination. The material was peripheral blood, obtained on day 0 of AZD1222 vaccination. Receptor source: an adult in good health.

V and J are TRBV28 and TRBJ2-1; D is possibly TRBD2 (6 bases). V was cut by 6 bases and J by 0 bases, with 12 bases left in between. From germline, CDR1 is MDHEN and CDR2 SYDVKM. CDR3 length: 15 amino acids. In nucleotides, the CDR3 is TGTGCCAGCAGATACGCGGGGAGCTCCTACAATGAGCAGTTCTTC. Encoded protein: CASRYAGSSYNEQFF.

The V gene is TRBV27, the J gene TRBJ2-1; 9 positions agree with TRBD1. Germline V lookup: CDR1 MNHEY, CDR2 SMNVEV (reference sequence). The CDR3 is 15 residues long. J was trimmed by 4 bases and V by 6 bases; bases with no gene match: 7. The CDR3 DNA is TGTGCCAGCAGGCCCGGGACAGGGATTTACAATGAGCAGTTCTTC. Encoded protein: CASRPGTGIYNEQFF.

The gene calls are TRBV12-3 or TRBV12-4 and TRBJ1-2; no clear D gene. The CDR3 runs to 13 residues. V lost 3 bases, J lost 8 bases, and 13 bases lay in between. CDR3 residues: CASSFQAPLGYTF. The CDR3 DNA follows: TGTGCCAGCAGTTTCCAGGCCCCCTTGGGCTACACCTTC.

This chain connects TRBV6-5 to TRBJ1-4; D uncertain. Looked up from germline, CDR1 is MNHEY and CDR2 is SVGAGI. The CDR3 extends over 12 amino acids. Between the trimmed V and J ends, which lost 5 bases and 6 bases, there was a span of 7 bases. CDR3 in amino acids: CASSKKDEKLFF. CDR3 DNA sequence: TGTGCCAGCAGTAAAAAGGATGAAAAACTGTTTTTT.

The chain combines TRBV10-3 with TRBJ2-7; 8 bases match TRBD1. Unmatched junction bases numbered 7, after V lost 7 bases and J lost 2 bases. This CDR3 contains 14 residues. CDR1 and CDR2 (germline): ENHRY, SYGVKD. CDR3 in amino acids: CAINDGQGAYEQYF. DNA for the CDR3: TGTGCCATCAATGATGGACAGGGAGCCTACGAGCAGTACTTC.

This sequence joins TRBV5-1 and TRBJ2-7, with 11 bases identical to TRBD1. This CDR3 has 14 residues. J lost 7 bases, V lost 4 bases, and 7 bases had no gene match. Germline V gives CDR1 SGHRS, CDR2 YFSETQ. CDR3: CASSVGQGAGEQYF. The CDR3 bases are TGCGCCAGCAGCGTAGGACAGGGGGCGGGTGAGCAGTACTTC.

CDR3 DNA sequence: TGCGCCAGCAGCCTCTTAAACAGGGATGGGGAGACCCAGTACTTC. Its translation: CASSLLNRDGETQYF. The chain couples TRBV4-1 to TRBJ2-5; weak D call: TRBD1 (6 bases). This CDR3 is built from 15 residues. The ends were cut back, 4 bases at V and 5 bases at J, with 17 bases in the middle. The germline V gene has CDR1 MGHRA and CDR2 YSYEKL.

The chain has TRBV13 and TRBJ1-1; 8 bases are a match to TRBD1. This CDR3 contains 15 residues. The junction had 6 bases not matched to a gene; V was cut back by 6 bases and J by 0 bases. Germline V gene sequence: CDR1 PRHDT, CDR2 FYEKMQ (reference sequence). The CDR3 sequence is CASSPGQGMNTEAFF. As DNA, the CDR3 is TGTGCCAGCAGTCCCGGACAGGGAATGAACACTGAAGCTTTCTTT.

V usage is TRBV18 and J usage is TRBJ1-4, with unresolved D. Looked up from germline, CDR1 is KGHSH and CDR2 is LQKENI. Trimming shortened V by 1 base and J by 5 bases, and 14 bases separated the two germline ends. The CDR3 is made up of 16 amino acids. The CDR3 coding sequence is TGTGCCAGCTCACCACGGACGGTAGGGTCGAATGAAAAACTGTTTTTT. As protein: CASSPRTVGSNEKLFF.

The rearrangement joins TRBV11-3 to TRBJ2-2; D tentatively fits TRBD1 or TRBD2 (6 bases each). Trimming removed 5 bases from V and 6 bases from J, with 16 bases in between. The CDR3 has 15 residues. Germline V gene lookup returns CDR1 SGHNT and CDR2 YENEEA. CDR3: CASSPSEGVAGELFF. CDR3 DNA: TGTGCCAGCAGCCCATCGGAGGGGGTGGCCGGGGAGCTGTTTTTT.

V and J are TRBV29-1 and TRBJ1-1, with D unresolved. This CDR3 is built from 11 residues. Germline lookup yields CDR1 SQVTM and CDR2 ANQGSEA. Trimming stripped 5 bases from V and 2 bases from J, with 6 bases between. The CDR3 DNA sequence: TGCAGCGTTCAGAGCAACACTGAAGCTTTCTTT. Protein sequence: CSVQSNTEAFF.

The rearrangement uses TRBV6-5 and TRBJ1-5, with D hard to call. The CDR3 covers 14 residues. Germline CDR1 and CDR2: MNHEY and SVGAGI. Trimming removed 7 bases from V and 4 bases from J, with 14 bases in between. Here the CDR3 DNA reads TGTGCCAGCACTGGGCAGATACTAAATCAGCCCCAGCATTTT. This encodes CASTGQILNQPQHF.

V usage is TRBV2 and J usage is TRBJ2-3, with 7 bases lining up with TRBD2. The CDR3 is 15 amino acids. V shed 3 bases and J 3 bases; nucleotides not matched to a gene: 6. Germline assignment: CDR1 SNHLY and CDR2 FYNNEI. The CDR3 reads CASSERERRTDTQYF. CDR3 nucleotides: TGTGCCAGCAGTGAGCGGGAGAGGAGAACAGATACGCAGTATTTT.

The V and J genes are TRBV21-1 and TRBJ2-7; the D call of TRBD1 is as the table states it, not checked on the DNA. TRBV21-1 is annotated as a pseudogene. The CDR3 extends over 16 amino acids. DNA of the CDR3: TGTGCCAGCAGCCCATGGGACAGGGGAAACTCCTACGAGCAGTACTTC. This gives the protein CASSPWDRGNSYEQYF.

This rearrangement joins TRBV5-4 to TRBJ2-1, with 14 bases matching TRBD2. CDR3 length: 17 residues. Trimming took 1 base from V and 7 from J; bases not matched to a gene: 7. The germline gives CDR1 SGHNT, CDR2 YYREEE (reference sequence). CDR3 in DNA: TGTGCCAGCAGCTTGTCCCCCGGGACTAGCGGGGGAAATGAGCAGTTCTTC. This codes for CASSLSPGTSGGNEQFF. Full variable domain (rest looked up from reference TRBV5-4 and TRBJ2-1): ETGVTQSPTHLIKTRGQQVTLRCSSQSGHNTVSWYQQALGQGPQFIFQYYREEENGRGNFPPRFSGLQFPNYSSELNVNALELDDSALYLCASSLSPGTSGGNEQFFGPGTRLTVL.

The chain couples TRBV12-5 to TRBJ1-1; no clear D. Germline V gene lookup returns CDR1 LGHNT and CDR2 FRNRAP. The CDR3 covers 13 residues. Trimming removed 1 base from V and 10 bases from J, with 13 bases in between. The CDR3 coding sequence is TGTGCTAGTGGTTTGGGGACCCCTGACGGAGCTTTCTTT. Translated: CASGLGTPDGAFF.

This chain links TRBV20-1 with TRBJ2-1, with 8 positions matching TRBD2. CDR3 length equals 16 residues. Per germline, CDR1 DFQATT and CDR2 SNEGSKA (reference sequence). The junction had 15 bases not matched to a gene; V was cut back by 3 bases and J by 8 bases. CDR3 DNA: TGCAGTGCTAGTGGTCTAGCGGGTCTGAAGATGGATGAGCAGTTCTTC. As protein: CSASGLAGLKMDEQFF.

The chain couples TRBV11-1 to TRBJ1-1; weak D call: TRBD1 (5 bases). The CDR3 has 14 amino acids. Germline-derived CDR1 and CDR2 are SGHAT and FQDESV (reference sequence). V dropped 5 bases and J dropped 3 bases, with 13 bases sitting between them. The CDR3 protein is CASSLEGADTEAFF. The CDR3 DNA reads as TGTGCCAGCAGCCTTGAAGGGGCGGACACTGAAGCTTTCTTT. Looking up the rest from reference TRBV11-1 and TRBJ1-1 gives the full variable domain: EAEVAQSPRYKITEKSQAVAFWCDPISGHATLYWYRQILGQGPELLVQFQDESVVDDSQLPKDRFSAERLKGVDSTLKIQPAELGDSAMYLCASSLEGADTEAFFGQGTRLTVV.

This rearrangement joins TRBV27 to TRBJ2-1, with D maybe TRBD2 (7 bases). CDR3 length: 19 amino acids. V was cut by 1 base and J by 2 bases, with 21 bases left in between. Germline CDR1 MNHEY, CDR2 SMNVEV (reference sequence). The CDR3 sequence is CASSLYGGGGGLAYNEQFF. As DNA, the CDR3 is TGTGCCAGCAGTTTATATGGGGGGGGTGGGGGCCTCGCCTACAATGAGCAGTTCTTC.

This sequence joins TRBV6-5 and TRBJ2-2; a weak D match, TRBD1 (6 bases). Germline CDR1 MNHEY, CDR2 SVGAGI. This CDR3 has 14 residues. V lost 7 bases and J 3 bases, leaving 12 bases between the germline ends. The CDR3 bases are TGTGCCAGCACCGGACAGTTGTACACCGGGGAGCTGTTTTTT. It yields the protein CASTGQLYTGELFF.

The rearrangement uses TRBV12-5 and TRBJ1-4; D is unresolved. With 3 bases removed from V and 8 bases from J, the gap between germline ends came to 19 bases. The germline gives CDR1 LGHNT, CDR2 FRNRAP. This CDR3 has 16 residues. The CDR3 reads CASGFTSTRAVEKLFF. The CDR3 coding sequence is TGTGCTAGTGGTTTTACCTCAACTCGTGCGGTCGAAAAACTGTTTTTT. Complete variable domain (other parts from reference TRBV12-5 and TRBJ1-4): DARVTQTPRHKVTEMGQEVTMRCQPILGHNTVFWYRQTMMQGLELLAYFRNRAPLDDSGMPKDRFSAEMPDATLATLKIQPSEPRDSAVYFCASGFTSTRAVEKLFFGSGTQLSVL.

The chain is built from TRBV5-1 and TRBJ2-3; TRBD1 might be the D (5 bases). Germline V gives CDR1 SGHRS, CDR2 YFSETQ. CDR3 size: 15 residues. Trimming stripped 1 base from V and 7 bases from J, with 16 bases between. The CDR3 loop is CASSLRFSQGNTQYF. CDR3 nucleotide sequence: TGCGCCAGCAGCTTGAGATTTTCCCAGGGAAATACGCAGTATTTT.

The chain joins TRBV10-3 to TRBJ1-4; D unresolved. Trimming removed 3 bases from V and 1 base from J, with 6 bases in between. Germline V lookup: CDR1 ENHRY, CDR2 SYGVKD. This CDR3 comprises 14 residues. The CDR3 sequence is CAISEGGTNEKLFF. In DNA form, the CDR3 reads TGTGCCATCAGTGAAGGAGGAACTAATGAAAAACTGTTTTTT.

This clone was counted a few times. This sequence joins TRBV5-1 and TRBJ2-2; 8 bases line up with TRBD1. Germline V CDR1 and CDR2: SGHRS, YFSETQ. The CDR3 contains 15 residues. Trimming removed 5 bases from V and 1 base from J; junction bases left unmatched: 4. The CDR3 sequence is CASSQGAGNTGELFF. In DNA form, the CDR3 reads TGCGCCAGCAGTCAGGGGGCCGGGAACACCGGGGAGCTGTTTTTT.

The gene calls are TRBV7-9 and TRBJ2-5; weak D call: TRBD2 (6 bases). Germline CDR1 and CDR2: SEHNR and FQNEAQ (reference sequence). This CDR3 spans 18 amino acids. V lost 2 bases and J lost 5, with 24 bases in between. The CDR3 loop reads CASSLIGIAVLDRETQYF. CDR3 sequence (DNA): TGTGCCAGCAGCTTAATTGGGATAGCGGTACTAGATAGGGAGACCCAGTACTTC.

With regard to this clone: Other nucleotide sequences from this sample produce the same CDR3. V usage is TRBV9 and J usage is TRBJ2-1; no definite D call. The CDR3 is made up of 14 amino acids. V shed 0 bases and J shed 0 bases, with 4 bases lying between them. The V gene's germline CDR1 is SGDLS and CDR2 YYNGEE. This CDR3 reads CASSVASSYNEQFF. CDR3 sequence (DNA): TGTGCCAGCAGCGTAGCTAGCTCCTACAATGAGCAGTTCTTC.

The CDR3 DNA is TGTGCCAGCAGTTCCCTTCCTAGCGGGAGTGTTGTGCAGTTCTTC. Its translation: CASSSLPSGSVVQFF. This rearrangement joins TRBV27 to TRBJ2-1, with 10 nucleotides matching TRBD2. CDR1 and CDR2 from the germline V gene are MNHEY and SMNVEV (reference sequence). The CDR3 extends over 15 amino acids. V was clipped by 4 bases and J by 12 bases; unmatched bases: 12.